The sequence of this T cell receptor beta chain was determined in a study of T cells in localized non-small cell lung cancer. This clone was recorded a few times. Trimming took off 5 bases at V and 8 bases at J, with 21 bases between the two ends. Germline-derived CDR1 and CDR2 are SGHNT and YENEEA. The CDR3 is 15 amino acids. The assay was immunoSEQ multiplex PCR, and TCRdb's table has in-frame clones only and misses some. The table lists under 3,000 clones, around 28% of them singletons. This TCR derives from a woman between 35 and 70 years old with stage II squamous cell lung carcinoma. The sample was normal lung tissue next to the tumor, taken before any cancer treatment. The chain uses TRBV11-3 and TRBJ1-2, with TRBD1 as a possible D gene (5 bases). This chain's CDR3 is CASSPGGGRTTGYTF. The CDR3 DNA sequence: TGTGCCAGCAGCCCCGGGGGAGGTAGGACTACGGGCTACACCTTC.